This T cell receptor beta chain was identified in a study of cytomegalovirus exposure and HLA in healthy donors. About the study: A later analysis reported the same platform for the roughly 110 validation repertoires and the approximately 640 first-cohort repertoires.

Whole-study results and caveats: Cytomegalovirus association was listed for approximately 150 TCR beta chains.

Per the germline V gene, CDR1 is MNHNS and CDR2 is SASEGT. J lost 0 bases, V lost 4 bases, and 3 bases had no gene match. This CDR3 comprises 14 residues. Note on this clone: Its specificity is not known.

Separate from the approximately 700-subject first cohort was the 120-subject validation cohort, to which the donors belonged. Data came from immunoSEQ multiplex PCR; TCRdb stores just in-frame clones and leaves some out. Here the sample spans about 130,000 clones, around 94% being singletons. This chain connects TRBV6-1 to TRBJ2-7; TRBD1 aligns across 7 bases. Specimen: PBMCs. The TCR originated in a woman in her late teens or twenties in good health and CMV-seronegative. CDR3 protein: CASSGQGLSYEQYF. The CDR3, as DNA: TGTGCCAGCAGTGGACAGGGCCTCTCCTACGAGCAGTACTTC.